This TCR beta chain was recorded in a study of beta chain features in type 1 diabetes. On the study more broadly: The samples had approximately 100,000,000 sorted cells examined in all.

Expressed TCRB transcripts were sequenced after all isolated RNA was converted to cDNA. The average output of naive, central memory and regulatory T cell samples was several million reads. This table comes from immunoSEQ multiplex PCR, and its TCRdb copy is limited to in-frame clones, with some not included. This table holds fewer than 900,000 clones, about a sixth found once. Each sorted fraction was over 95% pure. As concerns this clone: Its antigen remains unidentified.

V was trimmed by 4 bases and J by 10 bases, leaving 9 bases between them. The CDR3 consists of 11 residues. Germline V CDR1 and CDR2: SGHDT, YYEEEE. The study, taken as a whole, reports: Shortening that was moderate but significant affected the TCRB CDR3s of Type 1 diabetes patients in all four CD4+ subsets.

The sequencing input was naive CD4+ T cells from blood. The chain is built from TRBV5-6 and TRBJ2-1; unclear D gene. The receptor's source is a woman between 18 and 30 years old in good health. CDR3 sequence (DNA): TGTGCCAGCAGCGGGTGGCGGGAGCAGTTCTTC. It translates to CASSGWREQFF.